This T cell receptor beta chain is drawn from a study of T cell changes during pregnancy in multiple sclerosis. The method was immunoSEQ multiplex PCR; TCRdb's version includes in-frame clones alone and lacks a portion of them. The repertoire has approximately 80,000 clones, roughly 93% of them found once; the top ten carry around 0.75%. The sequence was obtained from a female donor in good health, enrolled as a control in a pregnancy study. This specimen was peripheral blood, taken in the second trimester of pregnancy.

Written as DNA, the CDR3 is TGTGCCAGCAGCCCGGAGGGTTGGGAGACCCAGTACTTC. Translation gives CASSPEGWETQYF. V gene TRBV5-4 combines with J gene TRBJ2-5; TRBD2 is a possible D gene (6 bases). The ends were cut back, 4 bases at V and 5 bases at J, with 12 bases in the middle. This CDR3 comprises 13 residues. Germline V gene sequence: CDR1 SGHNT, CDR2 YYREEE (reference sequence).